Given below is one T cell receptor (beta chain) in context. Its specificity is unknown. This sample was taken from a study of CD8 T cells in ankylosing spondylitis. The study, taken as a whole, reports: Within ankylosing spondylitis blood, a TCR beta motif made up of fewer than ten highly homologous variants appeared to be characteristic. The authors reported significant enrichment of disease-linked clones in matched ankylosing spondylitis synovial fluid. Within peripheral blood, clones linked to disease were CD8+ and relatively rare. Both synovial fluid and blood in reactive arthritis had previously been reported to carry some motif variants.

Quantitative 5'-RACE with molecular barcodes was used to make the TCR beta libraries. Using its own MiXCR run on the 5' RACE reads, TCRdb lists one record per CDR3 protein. The sample has roughly 440,000 distinct CDR3 sequences, about a sixth seen once. Germline CDR1 and CDR2: LGHNA and YNFKEQ. CDR3 size: 19 residues. The V and J ends lost 3 bases and 6 bases, in that order; junction bases with no gene match: 10. This receptor was identified in a male donor with ankylosing spondylitis. The chain joins TRBV4-2 to TRBJ2-2; 16 nucleotides agree with TRBD2. Material: blood, either unsorted or a sorted T cell fraction (not recorded which). The CDR3: CASSHPPGTSGGVAGELFF. In nucleotides, the CDR3 is TGTGCCAGCAGCCACCCTCCCGGGACTAGCGGGGGGGTTGCCGGGGAGCTGTTTTTT.